A few counts support the clone carrying this TCR beta chain. Original handling: Nucleated cell number was recorded as an estimate derived from reference gene primer amplification. Repertoires were generated with immunoSEQ multiplex PCR, while TCRdb's copy carries only in-frame clones and drops some. The D gene and trimming were derived from the DNA, and the V and J assignments and clone size from that table. The data hold approximately 240,000 clones, with 85% observed a single time. The junction had 7 bases not matched to a gene; V was cut back by 5 bases and J by 6 bases. CDR1 LNHDA and CDR2 SQIVND come from the germline V gene (reference sequence). The length of the CDR3 is 15 residues. This sample stems from a study of blood T cell repertoires in COVID-19. For the study at large: Acute and convalescent COVID-19 specimens originated in the United States, Italy and Spain. PBMCs, B-cell-depleted T cells, or T cells provided the cDNA or gDNA that made up the material.

The V call is TRBV19, the J call TRBJ2-7, with 13 bases that match TRBD2. Sequencing was carried out using peripheral blood. This clonotype was obtained from a woman aged 60 to 75 with active or convalescent COVID-19. The CDR3 spells CASSSRLAGGSEQYF. CDR3 sequence (DNA): TGTGCCAGTAGTTCCCGACTAGCGGGAGGCTCCGAGCAGTACTTC.